The clone carrying this T cell receptor (beta chain) was recorded at least ten times. Antigen: not known. One end of the junction varies from germline; a read error may be responsible. Sequencing was done on patients that had shown CD8+CD57+ cell expansion by flow cytometry. TCR beta VDJ and CDR3 profiles were obtained from a genomic DNA template. TCRdb passed the reads through MiXCR, listing each CDR3 protein once. The sample shows 120,000 or so distinct CDR3 sequences, approximately 36% of them seen only once. This sample is drawn from a study of CD8+CD57+ T cells in acquired aplastic anemia. Study-level information: Yields of DNA that came from sorted CD4+ and CD8+ cells averaged roughly 3 ug. Study-level findings and limits: Patients and controls shared nearly 30 CD8+ CDR3 sequences, which appeared highly expressed in patients and within their immunodominant clones.

The source material was sorted CD4+, CD8+, or CD8+CD57+ T cells (not recorded which) from PBMCs. The TCR was taken from a human donor with aplastic anemia.

The CDR3, as DNA: TGCGTCAGCAGCGGAGCCGGGACAGTGAGTTACGAGCAGTACTTC. This gives the protein CVSSGAGTVSYEQYF. This chain connects TRBV5-1 to TRBJ2-7, with 7 bases lining up with TRBD1. CDR1 is SGHRS and CDR2 is YFSETQ in the germline V gene. This CDR3 region has 15 residues.